This T cell receptor beta chain is from a study of neoadjuvant anti-PD-1 for oral cavity cancer. Whole-study findings and limits: Higher pretreatment Treg/Th17 ratios tracked higher pretreatment blood clonality. With three patients per group, TCR findings need larger cohorts.

This clone was recorded only once. Its antigen is not known. The repertoire was sequenced with immunoSEQ multiplex PCR; TCRdb's copy has only in-frame clones and lacks some. The sample carries over 11,000 clones, less than 85% recorded once. The time point here: after neoadjuvant nivolumab, at surgical resection. Germline V CDR1 and CDR2: SGHNT, YYREEE (reference sequence). With V trimmed by 1 base and J by 7 bases, 11 bases remained unmatched. This CDR3 has 16 residues. This receptor was taken from a person aged 35 to 85 with oral cavity squamous cell carcinoma. Sequences were derived from PBMCs, sampled after nivolumab (anti-PD-1) treatment. The chain couples TRBV5-4 to TRBJ1-3; 7 bases align to TRBD1. The CDR3 reads CASSLYKGAEVNTIYF. The CDR3 DNA follows: TGTGCCAGCAGCTTGTATAAGGGGGCTGAGGTGAACACCATATATTTT.